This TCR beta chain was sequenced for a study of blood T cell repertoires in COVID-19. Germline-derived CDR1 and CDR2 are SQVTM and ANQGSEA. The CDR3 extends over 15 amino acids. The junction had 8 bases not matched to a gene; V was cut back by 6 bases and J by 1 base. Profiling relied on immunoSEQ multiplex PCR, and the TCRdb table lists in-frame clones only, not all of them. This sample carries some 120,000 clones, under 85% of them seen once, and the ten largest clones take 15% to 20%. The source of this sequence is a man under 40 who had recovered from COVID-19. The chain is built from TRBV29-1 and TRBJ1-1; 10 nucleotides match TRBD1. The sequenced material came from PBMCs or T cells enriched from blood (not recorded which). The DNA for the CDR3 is TGCAGCGTACTACAAAGGACAGGGGGGAACACTGAAGCTTTCTTT. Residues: CSVLQRTGGNTEAFF.